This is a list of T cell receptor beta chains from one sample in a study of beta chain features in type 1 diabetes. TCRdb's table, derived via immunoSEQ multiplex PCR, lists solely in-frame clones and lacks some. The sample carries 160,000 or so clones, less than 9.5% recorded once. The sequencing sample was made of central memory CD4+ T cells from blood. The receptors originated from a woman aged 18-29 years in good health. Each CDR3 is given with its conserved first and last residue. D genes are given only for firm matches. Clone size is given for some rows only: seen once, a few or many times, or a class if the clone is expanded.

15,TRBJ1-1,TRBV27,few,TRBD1,TGTGCCAGCAGTGTTACCGGGACAGGGAACACTGAAGCTTTCTTT,CASSVTGTGNTEAFF
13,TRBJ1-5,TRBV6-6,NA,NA,TGTGCCAGCCGGCGGGATGGGGGTCAGCCCCAGCATTTT,CASRRDGGQPQHF
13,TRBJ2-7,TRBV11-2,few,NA,TGTGCCAGCAGCTTAGATCTAACGGGTAGCCGCACCTTC,CASSLDLTGSRTF
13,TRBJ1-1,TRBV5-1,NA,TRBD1,TGCGCCAGCAGTTCCCAGGGGGCCACTGAAGCTTTCTTT,CASSSQGATEAFF
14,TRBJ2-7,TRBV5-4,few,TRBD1,TGTGCCAGCAGCTTGCAGCCGACAGGGTCCGAGCAGTACTTC,CASSLQPTGSEQYF
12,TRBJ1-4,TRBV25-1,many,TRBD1,TGTGCCAGCACCGGGACAGGTGAAAAACTGTTTTTT,CASTGTGEKLFF
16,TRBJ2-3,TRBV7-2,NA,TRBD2,TGTGCCAGCAGCTTAGCGGGGGGGTATAGGACAGATACGCAGTATTTT,CASSLAGGYRTDTQYF
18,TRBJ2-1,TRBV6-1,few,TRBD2,TGTGCCAGCAGTGAAACCCCTAGCGGGGCGAGCTCCTACAATGAGCAGTTCTTC,CASSETPSGASSYNEQFF
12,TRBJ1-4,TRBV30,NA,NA,TGTGCCTGGAGTACTCTGCGGGAAAAACTGTTTTTT,CAWSTLREKLFF
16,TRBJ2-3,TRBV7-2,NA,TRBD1,TGTGCCAGCACTTCCCGGGACAGGGGGGCGGTAGATACGCAGTATTTT,CASTSRDRGAVDTQYF
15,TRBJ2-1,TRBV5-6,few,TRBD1,TGTGCCAGCAGCTTGGCAGACAGGGGATACAATGAGCAGTTCTTC,CASSLADRGYNEQFF
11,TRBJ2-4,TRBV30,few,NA,TGTGCCCGCCAACTAGGAAACATTCAGTACTTC,CARQLGNIQYF
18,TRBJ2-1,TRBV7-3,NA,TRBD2,TGTGCCAGCAGCTTATTCGGTACTAGCGGGGGGATCCACAATGAGCAGTTCTTC,CASSLFGTSGGIHNEQFF
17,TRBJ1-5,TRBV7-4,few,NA,TGTGCCAGCAGCTTTAGGCGGTGGGAGAACGGGTGTCAGCCCCAGCATTTT,CASSFRRWENGCQPQHF
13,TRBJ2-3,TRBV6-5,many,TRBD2,TGTGCCAGCAGTTACGCGGGGGCAGATACGCAGTATTTT,CASSYAGADTQYF
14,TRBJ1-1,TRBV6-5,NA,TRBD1,TGTGCCAGCCAAACGACAGGGGGCTATACTGAAGCTTTCTTT,CASQTTGGYTEAFF
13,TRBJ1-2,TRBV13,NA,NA,TGTGCCAGCAGACAGGCGGGGGTTCATGGCTACACCTTC,CASRQAGVHGYTF
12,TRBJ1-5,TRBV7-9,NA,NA,TGTGCCAGCAGTGATTCCAGGGGGCCCCAGCATTTT,CASSDSRGPQHF
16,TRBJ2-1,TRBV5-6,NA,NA,TGTGCCAGCAGCTTAGGGGCGGTCTCCTCCTACAATGAGCAGTTCTTC,CASSLGAVSSYNEQFF
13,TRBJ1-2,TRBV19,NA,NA,TGTGCCAGTAGTACGACAGGTGACTATGGCTACACCTTC,CASSTTGDYGYTF
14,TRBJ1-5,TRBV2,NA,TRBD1,TGTGCCAGCAGTTCCGGACAGGGTAATCAGCCCCAGCATTTT,CASSSGQGNQPQHF
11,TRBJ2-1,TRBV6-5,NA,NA,TGTGCCAGCAGAAGTCAGGGTTCAGAGTTCTTC,CASRSQGSEFF
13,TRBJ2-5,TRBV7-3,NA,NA,TGTGCCAGCAGCTCCACAGGGACAGAGACCCAGTACTTC,CASSSTGTETQYF
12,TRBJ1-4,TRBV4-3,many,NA,TGCGCCAGCAGCCAAGTCCGTGAAAAACTGTTTTTT,CASSQVREKLFF
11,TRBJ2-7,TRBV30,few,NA,TGTGCCTGCCTTGCGGGGACCGAGCAGTACTTC,CACLAGTEQYF
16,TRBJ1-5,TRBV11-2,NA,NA,TGTGCCAGCAGCCCAAGGGGAGGGCAGCCAAATCAGCCCCAGCATTTT,CASSPRGGQPNQPQHF
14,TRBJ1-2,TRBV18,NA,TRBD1,TGTGCCAGCTCACCTCGGACAGGGGGTGATGGCTACACCTTC,CASSPRTGGDGYTF